This T cell receptor beta chain was captured by sequencing in a study of a mutant IDH1 vaccine in newly diagnosed glioma. Study-level information: The initiation of vaccination occurred 4-6 weeks after radiotherapy alone, or with temozolomide cycles.

Concerning this clone: Its matching antigen is unknown.

Time point here: week 35, safety follow-up. The investigators gave 300 ug of mutant IDH1 20-mer peptide in each vaccine dose, together with topical imiquimod. Donors' newly diagnosed IDH1-mutant WHO grade 3 or 4 astrocytomas lacked nuclear ATRX. Trimming shortened V by 5 bases and J by 8 bases, and 21 bases separated the two germline ends. The V gene's germline CDR1 is MDHEN and CDR2 SYDVKM. The CDR3 is made up of 15 amino acids. Whole-study findings and limits: Vaccine-induced immune responses were detected in roughly 93% of patients.

TCRdb keeps only in-frame clones here, not all; method: immunoSEQ multiplex PCR. The repertoire holds around 70,000 clones, with more than 75% as singletons. This TCR was sampled from a man under 40 with glioma. The specimen was PBMCs, collected from a glioma patient whose treatment included an IDH1 peptide vaccine. V gene TRBV28 combines with J gene TRBJ1-2; D gene unclear. The CDR3, as DNA: TGTGCCAGCAGTCCACCCCGGCTCCGGACGGGGGGCTACACCTTC. Protein sequence: CASSPPRLRTGGYTF.